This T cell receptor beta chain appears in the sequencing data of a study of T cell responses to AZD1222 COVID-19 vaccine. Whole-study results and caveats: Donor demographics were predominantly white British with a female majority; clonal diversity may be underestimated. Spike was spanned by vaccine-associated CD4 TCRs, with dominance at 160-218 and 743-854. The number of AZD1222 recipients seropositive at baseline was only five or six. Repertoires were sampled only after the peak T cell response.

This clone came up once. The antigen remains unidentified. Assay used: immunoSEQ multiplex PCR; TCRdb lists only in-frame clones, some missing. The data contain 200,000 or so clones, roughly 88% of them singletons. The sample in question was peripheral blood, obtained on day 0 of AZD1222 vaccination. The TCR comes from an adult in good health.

The CDR3 DNA reads TGTGCCAGCAGCTGGACAGGGGATAGGGGCTACACCTTC. Translation: CASSWTGDRGYTF. V usage is TRBV5-5 and J usage is TRBJ1-2; 9 bases fit TRBD1. Per germline, CDR1 SGHKS and CDR2 YYEKEE (reference sequence). V lost 3 bases and J lost 8; bases outside the gene matches: 5. This CDR3 has 13 amino acids.